Listed below are T cell receptor beta chains from one sample, sequenced in a study of long-term antiretroviral therapy in people with HIV. Measured with immunoSEQ multiplex PCR; TCRdb has only the in-frame clones, and not every one. The sample yields 32,000 or so clones, 75% to 90% seen once. This sample comprised unsorted PBMCs, obtained 3.2 years before starting antiretroviral therapy. These receptors were taken from a man in his fifties with HIV. The CDR3 runs from the conserved cysteine through the conserved F or W. The D gene is left open where the match is weak. Size is stated for part of the rows, as once, few or many counts, or as a class when the clone is expanded.

v_gene	j_gene	d_gene	abundance	CDR3aa	CDR3nt
TRBV27	TRBJ1-2	.	.	CASSLMADWHGYTF	TGTGCCAGCAGTTTGATGGCAGATTGGCATGGCTACACCTTC
TRBV28	TRBJ1-2	.	once	CASSFGGPPQYGYTF	TGTGCCAGCAGTTTCGGGGGTCCTCCGCAATACGGCTACACCTTC
TRBV9	TRBJ2-7	TRBD1	.	CASSTRQGENEQYF	TGTGCCAGCAGCACCAGACAGGGGGAGAACGAGCAGTACTTC
TRBV10-2	TRBJ1-5	.	once	CASTNAYSNQPQHF	TGCGCCAGCACAAATGCGTATAGCAATCAGCCCCAGCATTTT
TRBV29-1	TRBJ1-1	.	.	CSVDSGWGMNTEAFF	TGCAGCGTTGATAGTGGGTGGGGGATGAACACTGAAGCTTTCTTT
TRBV27	TRBJ2-7	TRBD2	.	CASSSFGASGNSYEQYF	TGTGCCAGCAGTTCCTTCGGAGCTAGCGGCAACTCCTACGAGCAGTACTTC
TRBV5-1	TRBJ2-5	.	.	CASSLGQRGETQYF	TGCGCCAGCAGCTTGGGCCAGCGAGGGGAGACCCAGTACTTC
TRBV18	TRBJ2-4	.	.	CASSLGGRQNIQYF	TGTGCCAGCTCACTAGGAGGACGGCAAAACATTCAGTACTTC
TRBV19	TRBJ2-2	.	.	CASSMGGEGTGELFF	TGTGCCAGTAGTATGGGCGGAGAGGGCACCGGGGAGCTGTTTTTT
TRBV12-5	TRBJ1-2	.	.	CASGFLGRDGYTF	TGTGCTAGTGGTTTCTTGGGTAGAGATGGCTACACCTTC
TRBV9	TRBJ2-3	.	.	CASSVAGGSTDTQYF	TGTGCCAGCAGCGTAGCTGGCGGGAGCACAGATACGCAGTATTTT
TRBV7-3	TRBJ2-7	.	.	CASSPPGSYEQYF	TGTGCCAGCAGCCCCCCCGGGAGCTACGAGCAGTACTTC
TRBV7-2	TRBJ1-3	.	.	CASSPSLRGGNTIYF	TGTGCCAGCAGCCCGTCGCTCCGGGGTGGAAACACCATATATTTT
TRBV28	TRBJ1-5	.	few	CASTKRRGDQPQHF	TGTGCCAGCACCAAAAGGAGGGGTGATCAGCCCCAGCATTTT
TRBV7-3	TRBJ2-2	TRBD2	.	CASSLTSGRASLGGELFF	TGTGCCAGCAGCTTAACTAGCGGGAGGGCCTCACTAGGCGGGGAGCTGTTTTTT
TRBV5-5	TRBJ1-3	.	.	CASSPAVAAIGNTIYF	TGTGCCAGCAGCCCTGCAGTCGCGGCCATCGGAAACACCATATATTTT
TRBV5-4	TRBJ2-3	.	once	CASSLESFSTDTQYF	TGTGCCAGCAGCTTGGAAAGTTTTAGCACAGATACGCAGTATTTT
TRBV5-1	TRBJ1-4	.	once	CASSLEGPGKEKLFF	TGCGCCAGCAGCTTGGAGGGTCCGGGGAAGGAAAAACTGTTTTTT
TRBV5-1	TRBJ2-5	TRBD2	.	CASSLGLAALGETQYF	TGCGCCAGCAGCTTGGGGCTAGCGGCTCTCGGGGAGACCCAGTACTTC
TRBV5-1	TRBJ2-7	TRBD2	once	CASSRGLAGSTIVDEQYF	TGCGCCAGCAGCAGGGGACTAGCGGGGAGTACTATCGTCGACGAGCAGTACTTC
TRBV7-9	TRBJ2-7	TRBD1	.	CASSSRDRAIDEQYF	TGTGCCAGCAGCTCCCGGGACAGGGCTATAGACGAGCAGTACTTC
TRBV5-1	TRBJ2-2	.	.	CASSSRQGGTGELFF	TGCGCCAGCAGCTCCAGACAGGGAGGGACCGGGGAGCTGTTTTTT
TRBV5-1	TRBJ2-1	.	.	CASSLEGLKLQFF	TGCGCCAGCAGCTTGGAAGGGCTGAAATTGCAGTTCTTC
TRBV5-4	TRBJ2-1	.	.	CASSLHLTPDNEQFF	TGTGCCAGCAGCTTGCATCTGACACCAGACAATGAGCAGTTCTTC
TRBV19	TRBJ1-1	.	.	CASRTSSTAGFVAEAFF	TGTGCCAGTAGAACATCCTCCACGGCCGGTTTTGTGGCTGAAGCTTTCTTT
TRBV5-1	TRBJ2-5	TRBD2	.	CASSLGLAGPETQYF	TGCGCCAGCAGCTTGGGGCTAGCGGGGCCGGAGACCCAGTACTTC
TRBV5-5	TRBJ2-3	TRBD2	.	CASKSSGAGTDTQYF	TGTGCCAGCAAGTCTAGCGGGGCTGGCACAGATACGCAGTATTTT
TRBV15	TRBJ2-4	.	.	CATSRGEWKGPAVKNIQYF	TGTGCCACCAGCAGAGGTGAATGGAAAGGTCCGGCAGTGAAAAACATTCAGTACTTC
TRBV11-2	TRBJ2-7	.	.	CASSLMSPGVPYEQYF	TGTGCCAGCAGCTTAATGAGTCCAGGCGTACCCTACGAGCAGTACTTC
TRBV9	TRBJ2-7	TRBD1	.	CASSHRTGHSYEQYF	TGTGCCAGCAGCCATCGGACAGGGCACTCCTACGAGCAGTACTTC
TRBV7-9	TRBJ1-2	.	once	CASSPKDRSYGYTF	TGTGCCAGCAGCCCAAAGGACAGATCCTATGGCTACACCTTC
TRBV27	TRBJ2-7	TRBD2	.	CASSLKQSTSGYSYEQYF	TGTGCCAGCAGTTTAAAACAGAGTACTAGCGGATACTCCTACGAGCAGTACTTC
TRBV2	TRBJ2-7	TRBD1	few	CASSHPAGQGTYEQYF	TGTGCCAGCAGCCACCCGGCGGGACAGGGAACCTACGAGCAGTACTTC